The 11 T cell receptor beta chains given below trace back to one sample, sequenced in a study of T cells after yellow fever vaccination. MiXCR was run by TCRdb on the 5' RACE reads, yielding one entry per CDR3 protein. The sample consists of about 170,000 distinct CDR3 sequences, around 10% of them appearing once. The source material was CD8+ T cells sorted from PBMCs, sampled 15 days after the yellow fever booster vaccination. The receptors originated from a man younger than 30 who received the YFV17D yellow fever vaccine.

This clonotype was detected many times. The J gene is TRBJ1-1, the V gene TRBV4-3, with D hard to call. The germline V and J ends were trimmed by 0 bases and 2 bases, with 7 bases remaining between them. The CDR3 has 14 residues. The germline V gene has CDR1 LGHNA and CDR2 YSLEER. Here the CDR3 reads CASSQDMGNTEAFF. CDR3 sequence (DNA): TGCGCCAGCAGCCAAGACATGGGAAACACTGAAGCTTTCTTT.

This clonotype was counted only a few times. This sequence joins TRBV6-2 or TRBV6-3 and TRBJ1-1, with D perhaps matching TRBD1 (5 bases). CDR1 and CDR2 (germline): MNHEY, SVGEGT. The CDR3 has 20 residues. Trimming removed 3 bases at V and 3 bases at J, with 29 bases between. The CDR3: CASSYGWGTEKLGVDTEAFF. CDR3 DNA: TGTGCCAGCAGTTATGGCTGGGGGACCGAGAAGTTGGGGGTTGACACTGAAGCTTTCTTT.

Only a few counts were recorded for this clonotype. The rearrangement joins TRBV7-9 to TRBJ2-5; 9 nucleotides match TRBD1. This CDR3 has 14 residues. The germline V gene encodes CDR1 SEHNR and CDR2 FQNEAQ (reference sequence). After removal of 7 bases from V and 2 bases from J, the junction contained 5 bases not matched to a gene. This CDR3 reads CASTWDREQETQYF. CDR3 DNA: TGTGCCAGCACCTGGGACAGGGAACAAGAGACCCAGTACTTC.

This clonotype was picked up a small number of times. The CDR3 nucleotides are TGTGCCACCAGTGAGGGACTTCGTCCAGATACGCAGTATTTT. Protein product: CATSEGLRPDTQYF. V usage is TRBV24-1 and J usage is TRBJ2-3, with a possible D match to TRBD2 (6 bases). In germline, CDR1 is KGHDR, CDR2 SFDVKD. This CDR3 region has 14 residues. V was clipped by 4 bases and J by 4 bases, with 11 bases between them.

In this sample, this clonotype turned up a few times. The J gene is TRBJ2-5, the V gene TRBV7-9; TRBD1 aligns across 7 bases. Germline CDR1 is SEHNR and CDR2 is FQNEAQ (reference sequence). The ends lost 5 bases at V and 4 bases at J; junction bases unmatched: 4. The CDR3 covers 13 residues. This chain's CDR3 is CASSPRDRETQYF. The CDR3 DNA is TGTGCCAGCAGCCCACGGGACAGAGAGACCCAGTACTTC.

This chain uses TRBV4-3 with TRBJ2-3; 12 positions agree with TRBD2. The CDR3 contains 16 residues. J lost 5 bases, V lost 0 bases, and 3 bases had no gene match. The germline CDR1 and CDR2 sequences are LGHNA and YSLEER. The CDR3 DNA is TGCGCCAGCAGCCAAGATCTAGCGGGGGGGCAAGATACGCAGTATTTT. Its translation: CASSQDLAGGQDTQYF.

The chain recombines TRBV12-3 or TRBV12-4 with TRBJ1-1, with TRBD1 identical over 7 bases. V was pared by 3 bases and J by 8 bases, with 9 bases of the junction left unmatched. This CDR3 is built from 14 residues. CDR3 region: CASSFEGWTGEAFF. The DNA of the CDR3 is TGTGCCAGCAGTTTCGAGGGGTGGACAGGAGAAGCTTTCTTT.

CDR3 sequence reads: CSVEELGMTSEQYF. The CDR3 nucleotides are TGCAGCGTTGAAGAACTCGGGATGACGTCCGAGCAGTACTTC. The chain links TRBV29-1 to TRBJ2-7; the D gene is possibly TRBD2 (5 bases). V was trimmed by 0 bases and J by 6 bases, leaving 15 bases between them. Germline CDR1 reads SQVTM; CDR2 reads ANQGSEA. The CDR3 contains 14 residues.

The J gene is TRBJ2-5, the V gene TRBV9; D is uncertain. The length of the CDR3 is 15 residues. Trimming stripped 0 bases from V and 0 bases from J, with 9 bases between. Germline lookup yields CDR1 SGDLS and CDR2 YYNGEE. CDR3: CASSVDAGNQETQYF. Written as DNA, the CDR3 is TGTGCCAGCAGCGTAGACGCTGGGAACCAAGAGACCCAGTACTTC.

This clonotype was observed a handful of times. V is TRBV20-1 and J is TRBJ2-7, with a weak D call TRBD1 (5 bases). Trimming pared 3 bases from V and 3 bases from J, leaving 12 bases between. The CDR3 has 13 residues. Germline-derived CDR1 and CDR2 are DFQATT and SNEGSKA (reference sequence). The CDR3 sequence is CSARLGRSYEQYF. The CDR3 coding sequence is TGCAGTGCTAGGTTGGGGCGCAGCTACGAGCAGTACTTC.

With regard to this clonotype: At one end the junction does not follow the germline gene, possibly because of a read error. This chain joins TRBV7-6 and TRBJ2-7; tentative D call: TRBD1 (5 bases). Looked up from germline, CDR1 is SGHVS and CDR2 is FNYEAQ. CDR3 length: 12 amino acids. In DNA, the CDR3 is TGTGCCAGCAGCTTAACAGGAGACGAGCAGCACTTC. Translation: CASSLTGDEQHF.